This entry lists 9 T cell receptor beta chains sequenced from one sample in a study of blood T cell repertoires in COVID-19 (dated by TCRdb to the early 2020s). The library was produced with the immunoSEQ multiplex PCR assay. Drawn from immuneACCESS, this table holds only the in-frame rearrangements with V and J called that TCRdb kept. Clones are partly lost; checked studies trace under half to an unresolved V gene and leave the rest unexplained. In all, the sample holds approximately 170,000 clones, and 84% of those were seen once. In total, the top ten clones hold approximately 2.6% of the sample. Sequenced input: peripheral blood. The origin of the receptors is a woman older than 75 with COVID-19, enrolled during active disease.

The chain is built from TRBV5-1 and TRBJ1-2; tentatively, D is TRBD1 (5 bases). Germline-derived CDR1 and CDR2 are SGHRS and YFSETQ. The V end lost 4 bases, the J end lost 7 bases, and 17 bases lay between the germline ends. The CDR3 contains 14 residues. The CDR3 coding sequence is TGCGCCAGCAGCCGGATGGACAAATGGGGTGGCTACACCTTC. Translation: CASSRMDKWGGYTF. Full variable domain (remainder filled in from reference TRBV5-1 and TRBJ1-2): KAGVTQTPRYLIKTRGQQVTLSCSPISGHRSVSWYQQTPGQGLQFLFEYFSETQRNKGNFPGRFSGRQFSNSRSEMNVSTLELGDSALYLCASSRMDKWGGYTFGSGTRLTVV.

The J gene is TRBJ2-7, the V gene TRBV5-5; D ambiguous. The CDR3 consists of 15 residues. Germline V CDR1 and CDR2: SGHKS, YYEKEE (reference sequence). V was shortened by 0 bases and J by 5 bases, with 15 bases between the two germline ends. The CDR3, as DNA: TGTGCCAGCAGCTTGGATATGCGGCCCTGGGACGAGCAGTACTTC. The encoded protein is CASSLDMRPWDEQYF.

V and J are TRBV28 and TRBJ1-1; no firm D call. This CDR3 has 15 residues. The V and J ends lost 1 base and 4 bases respectively, with 13 bases between them. Looked up from germline, CDR1 is MDHEN and CDR2 is SYDVKM. The CDR3 loop is CASSLYGRGGTEAFF. As DNA, the CDR3 is TGTGCCAGCAGTTTATATGGCAGAGGTGGCACTGAAGCTTTCTTT.

The rearrangement uses TRBV6-5 and TRBJ2-7; 10 bases fit TRBD1. Unmatched junction bases numbered 5, after V lost 5 bases and J lost 4 bases. The germline V gene encodes CDR1 MNHEY and CDR2 SVGAGI. This CDR3 has 14 residues. CDR3 sequence: CASSRDRGVYEQYF. The CDR3 nucleotides read TGTGCCAGCAGTAGGGACAGGGGAGTATACGAGCAGTACTTC.

This clone was observed a single time. The V gene is TRBV19, the J gene TRBJ2-2; 9 bases align to TRBD1. The V gene's germline CDR1 is LNHDA and CDR2 SQIVND (reference sequence). V dropped 7 bases and J dropped 1; count of bases not matched to a gene: 4. CDR3 length: 15 amino acids. The CDR3 region is CASMPGQGNTGELFF. CDR3 sequence (DNA): TGTGCCAGTATGCCGGGACAGGGGAACACCGGGGAGCTGTTTTTT.

V is TRBV6-2 or TRBV6-3 and J is TRBJ1-5; D ambiguous. V lost 4 bases and J 2 bases, leaving 9 bases between the germline ends. Germline assignment: CDR1 MNHEY and CDR2 SVGEGT. This CDR3 has 14 amino acids. CDR3 sequence: CASSSWRRNQPQHF. In DNA, the CDR3 is TGTGCCAGCAGTTCGTGGCGGCGCAATCAGCCCCAGCATTTT.

The chain combines TRBV4-1 with TRBJ1-5; 8 bases are a match to TRBD1. The V gene end was trimmed by 8 bases and the J gene end by 5 bases; junction bases not matched to a gene: 5. In germline, CDR1 is MGHRA, CDR2 YSYEKL. The CDR3 length is 13 residues. The CDR3 sequence: CASEGRGHQPQHF. In nucleotides, the CDR3 is TGCGCCAGCGAGGGCAGGGGGCATCAGCCCCAGCATTTT.

The chain is built from TRBV3-1 (or the pseudogene TRBV3-2) and TRBJ2-3; 10 bases fit TRBD2. V shed 4 bases and J 3 bases; nucleotides not matched to a gene: 4. CDR3 length: 15 residues. Germline lookup yields CDR1 LGHDT and CDR2 YNNKEL (reference sequence). The CDR3 region has the DNA TGTGCCAGCAGCCGAAGGACTAGCGGAACAGATACGCAGTATTTT. Translation: CASSRRTSGTDTQYF.

This clone came up a few times. V gene TRBV2 combines with J gene TRBJ1-5; D gene ambiguous. V was trimmed by 4 bases and J by 11 bases, leaving 18 bases between them. CDR3 length: 14 residues. Germline V CDR1 and CDR2: SNHLY, FYNNEI. In nucleotides, the CDR3 is TGTGCCAGCAGTGCGCTGGGCGTCGGTATGACCCAGCATTTT. This sequence encodes CASSALGVGMTQHF. The full variable domain, in which reference TRBV2 and TRBJ1-5 provide the parts outside the CDR3, is EPEVTQTPSHQVTQMGQEVILRCVPISNHLYFYWYRQILGQKVEFLVSFYNNEISEKSEIFDDQFSVERPDGSNFTLKIRSTKLEDSAMYFCASSALGVGMTQHFGDGTRLSIL.